The text below deals with one TCR beta chain. Its antigen is unknown. From the 120-subject validation cohort, which was separate from the roughly 700-subject first cohort, the donors were drawn. The CDR3 consists of 14 residues. V lost 1 base and J 4 bases, leaving 10 bases between the germline ends. Looked up from germline, CDR1 is SGHAT and CDR2 is FQNNGV. Repertoires were generated with immunoSEQ multiplex PCR, while TCRdb's copy carries only in-frame clones and drops some. The sample has about 330,000 clones, roughly 87% seen once. The data were taken from a study of cytomegalovirus exposure and HLA in healthy donors. The study, taken as a whole, reports: Specificity of a few CMV-associated chains for CMV antigens was verified in vitro. The study listed around 150 cytomegalovirus-associated TCR beta chains.

Sequencing was carried out using PBMCs. V and J are TRBV11-2 and TRBJ1-2; D is ambiguous. This TCR was recovered from a woman in her twenties or thirties in good health and CMV-seropositive. CDR3 sequence: CASSLGAAFYGYTF. CDR3 DNA: TGTGCCAGCAGCTTAGGAGCAGCCTTCTATGGCTACACCTTC.